This passage covers 10 T cell receptor beta chains from one sample sequenced in a study of control samples from healthy donors and cancer patients (dated by TCRdb to the early 2020s). The library was produced with the immunoSEQ multiplex PCR assay. What TCRdb holds here is the immuneACCESS table cut down to in-frame rearrangements. Part of the clones is not present; checked against another copy, under half of the missing clones reflect an unresolved V gene, and the others are unexplained. The sample table holds 100,000 to 150,000 clones, of which around nine tenths were seen once. The ten largest clones represent roughly 3.2% of the sample. Sequenced: blood. The receptors were sampled from a man between 45 and 60 years old in good health.

V gene TRBV4-2 combines with J gene TRBJ2-3; D tentatively reads TRBD1 or TRBD2 (5 bases each). The CDR3 is made up of 16 amino acids. From germline, CDR1 is LGHNA and CDR2 YNFKEQ. The V end was cut by 1 base, the J end by 3 bases, with 14 bases between. The CDR3 sequence is CASSQGVLGATDTQYF. In nucleotides, the CDR3 is TGTGCCAGCAGCCAAGGGGTGCTCGGGGCGACAGATACGCAGTATTTT.

The chain recombines TRBV10-3 with TRBJ2-1; 9 bases agree with TRBD2. The germline gives CDR1 ENHRY, CDR2 SYGVKD. The CDR3 is 19 residues long. V lost 2 bases to trimming and J lost 1 base; unmatched junction nucleotides: 12. The DNA of the CDR3 is TGTGCCATCAGTGAGGGGGCTAGCGGGGCCACGGGGTCCTACAATGAGCAGTTCTTC. It is translated as CAISEGASGATGSYNEQFF.

The rearrangement uses TRBV5-1 and TRBJ1-4, with no clear D. The V gene lost 0 bases and the J gene lost 0 bases, with 12 bases spanning the gap. Per the germline V gene, CDR1 is SGHRS and CDR2 is YFSETQ. This CDR3 region has 17 residues. The CDR3 is CASSLGVGGATNEKLFF. CDR3 nucleotide sequence: TGCGCCAGCAGCTTGGGAGTCGGCGGTGCAACTAATGAAAAACTGTTTTTT.

The V gene is TRBV18, the J gene TRBJ1-2, with D tentatively TRBD1 (5 bases). This CDR3 is 14 amino acids long. CDR1 and CDR2 from the germline V gene are KGHSH and LQKENI. V lost 0 bases, J lost 4 bases, and 9 bases lay in between. The CDR3 loop reads CASSPPQGTYGYTF. The DNA of the CDR3 is TGTGCCAGCTCACCACCCCAAGGGACCTATGGCTACACCTTC.

V gene TRBV9 combines with J gene TRBJ2-3; D is perhaps TRBD1 (6 bases). Germline assignment: CDR1 SGDLS and CDR2 YYNGEE. The V end lost 0 bases, the J end lost 2 bases, and 13 bases lay between the germline ends. The CDR3 is made up of 16 amino acids. The CDR3 bases are TGTGCCAGCAGCGTAGGGGGACAAAGCTACACAGATACGCAGTATTTT. Translation gives CASSVGGQSYTDTQYF.

V and J are TRBV7-9 and TRBJ1-4; D remains ambiguous. This CDR3 spans 15 amino acids. The V end was cut by 6 bases, the J end by 7 bases, with 18 bases between. From germline, CDR1 is SEHNR and CDR2 FQNEAQ (reference sequence). The CDR3 region is CASSSLGASGEKLFF. CDR3 DNA: TGTGCCAGCAGTTCACTCGGTGCTTCGGGTGAAAAACTGTTTTTT.

V is TRBV5-1 and J is TRBJ2-1; 7 nucleotides align to TRBD1. CDR1 is SGHRS, CDR2 YFSETQ, per germline. This CDR3 has 13 amino acids. Trimming removed 3 bases from V and 6 bases from J; junction bases left unmatched: 3. The CDR3 spells CASSSYRGNEQFF. CDR3 nucleotide sequence: TGCGCCAGCAGCTCGTACAGGGGCAATGAGCAGTTCTTC.

The chain recombines TRBV29-1 with TRBJ1-1; possibly TRBD1 for D (6 bases). Germline V gene sequence: CDR1 SQVTM, CDR2 ANQGSEA. V dropped 6 bases and J dropped 5 bases, with 13 bases sitting between them. The CDR3 extends over 12 amino acids. The CDR3 loop is CSVEQGRTEAFF. The CDR3, as DNA: TGCAGCGTAGAGCAGGGGAGGACTGAAGCTTTCTTT. Full variable domain (outside the CDR3, taken from reference TRBV29-1 and TRBJ1-1): SAVISQKPSRDICQRGTSLTIQCQVDSQVTMMFWYRQQPGQSLTLIATANQGSEATYESGFVIDKFPISRPNLTFSTLTVSNMSPEDSSIYLCSVEQGRTEAFFGQGTRLTVV.

The chain is built from TRBV10-3 and TRBJ2-5; D is undetermined. V lost 3 bases to trimming and J lost 3 bases, with 8 bases between them. The germline CDR1 and CDR2 sequences are ENHRY and SYGVKD. This CDR3 is built from 13 residues. The CDR3 sequence: CAISDSNEETQYF. In DNA form, the CDR3 reads TGTGCCATCAGTGACAGTAACGAAGAGACCCAGTACTTC.

The chain links TRBV18 to TRBJ2-1; D ambiguous. There are 14 residues in the CDR3. The V end was cut by 0 bases, the J end by 8 bases, with 11 bases between. In germline, CDR1 is KGHSH, CDR2 LQKENI. CDR3 residues: CASSPPDRWDEQFF. CDR3 sequence (DNA): TGTGCCAGCTCACCACCGGATAGGTGGGATGAGCAGTTCTTC.